These 22 T cell receptor beta chains originate from one sample sequenced in a study of blood T cell repertoires in COVID-19. Sequencing was performed with immunoSEQ multiplex PCR; in TCRdb, only in-frame clones are kept and a portion is missing. The sample shows about 130,000 clones, around 73% of them seen only once. Specimen: peripheral blood. The receptor source for this set is a man aged 55-75 years who had recovered from COVID-19.

V usage is TRBV4-3 and J usage is TRBJ1-4; D gene uncertain. This CDR3 has 15 amino acids. Germline values: CDR1 LGHNA, CDR2 YSLEER. The germline V and J ends were trimmed by 0 bases and 7 bases, with 12 bases remaining between them. DNA of the CDR3: TGCGCCAGCAGCCAAGAGCCGTCGGTCCCTGAAAAACTGTTTTTT. Protein: CASSQEPSVPEKLFF.

This clone was counted once. The CDR3 nucleotides are TGTGCCAGCAGTTCTCAGGATGGGCAACCCCTCCACTTT. This gives the protein CASSSQDGQPLHF. The V gene is TRBV6-6, the J gene TRBJ1-6; no firm D call. V dropped 4 bases and J dropped 12 bases, with 13 bases sitting between them. The CDR3 consists of 13 residues. Per the germline V gene, CDR1 is MNHNY and CDR2 is SVGAGI (reference sequence).

The DNA of the CDR3 is TGTGCCAGCAGCTTAACCGGAGGGGCCGGGGTCTATGGCTACACCTTC. The encoded protein is CASSLTGGAGVYGYTF. The rearrangement joins TRBV7-8 to TRBJ1-2, with D possibly TRBD1 on 5 matching bases. The CDR3 runs to 16 residues. The ends were cut back, 2 bases at V and 4 bases at J, with 17 bases in the middle. From germline, CDR1 is SGHVS and CDR2 FQNEAQ.

The gene calls are TRBV18 and TRBJ2-1; 12 bases match TRBD2. With 0 bases clipped from V and 0 bases from J, the junction kept 0 bases outside the gene matches. Germline-derived CDR1 and CDR2 are KGHSH and LQKENI. CDR3 length equals 17 residues. The CDR3 DNA reads as TGTGCCAGCTCACCACCGACTAGCGGGAGCTCCTACAATGAGCAGTTCTTC. This codes for CASSPPTSGSSYNEQFF. Full variable domain (remainder filled in from reference TRBV18 and TRBJ2-1): NAGVMQNPRHLVRRRGQEARLRCSPMKGHSHVYWYRQLPEEGLKFMVYLQKENIIDESGMPKERFSAEFPKEGPSILRIQQVVRGDSAAYFCASSPPTSGSSYNEQFFGPGTRLTVL.

This clone was seen just once. Here the CDR3 reads CASPSGRYHEQFF. The CDR3 bases are TGTGCCAGCCCTAGCGGGAGGTATCATGAGCAGTTCTTC. This chain uses TRBV21-1 with TRBJ2-1; TRBD2, the D gene given by the table, was not confirmed from the DNA. TRBV21-1 is a pseudogene. This CDR3 comprises 13 residues.

V and J are TRBV7-8 and TRBJ1-1, with 7 nucleotides matching TRBD1. The CDR3 runs to 14 residues. CDR1 and CDR2 (germline): SGHVS, FQNEAQ. V lost 0 bases, J lost 3 bases, and 1 base stayed unmatched. CDR3 in amino acids: CASSLAGQHTEAFF. CDR3 nucleotides: TGTGCCAGCAGCTTAGCGGGACAGCACACTGAAGCTTTCTTT.

The chain links TRBV7-2 to TRBJ2-5, with D unresolved. This CDR3 has 13 residues. Per germline, CDR1 SGHTA and CDR2 FQGNSA. Trimming took 3 bases from V and 3 from J, leaving 8 bases between them. CDR3 sequence: CASSLGRKETQYF. CDR3 nucleotide sequence: TGTGCCAGCAGCTTGGGCAGAAAAGAGACCCAGTACTTC.

The chain couples TRBV28 to TRBJ2-1, with TRBD2 matching 8 bases. V gave up 5 bases and J gave up 12 bases; unmatched junction bases: 9. Per germline, CDR1 MDHEN and CDR2 SYDVKM. The CDR3 sequence is 13 residues long. The CDR3 loop reads CASSPHRGGGQFF. Written as DNA, the CDR3 is TGTGCCAGCAGTCCCCACCGGGGGGGTGGGCAGTTCTTC.

CDR3 sequence (DNA): TGTGCCAGCTCACCACCGATCAGGCTGAACACTGAAGCTTTCTTT. Translating gives CASSPPIRLNTEAFF. The chain is built from TRBV18 and TRBJ1-1, with D unresolved. CDR1 KGHSH and CDR2 LQKENI come from the germline V gene. V dropped 0 bases and J dropped 0 bases, with 8 bases sitting between them. The CDR3 is made up of 15 amino acids.

This chain joins TRBV3-1 (or the pseudogene TRBV3-2) and TRBJ1-2; 8 bases agree with TRBD1. This CDR3 region has 13 residues. After removal of 3 bases from V and 8 bases from J, the junction contained 5 bases not matched to a gene. Germline values: CDR1 LGHDT, CDR2 YNNKEL (reference sequence). The CDR3 DNA reads as TGTGCCAGCAGCCACCCGACAGGGGACGGCTACACCTTC. Translating gives CASSHPTGDGYTF.

The gene calls are TRBV5-1 and TRBJ2-3; possible D gene TRBD2, 6 bases. The CDR3 totals 15 residues. Trimming shortened V by 4 bases and J by 2 bases, and 14 bases separated the two germline ends. The V gene's germline CDR1 is SGHRS and CDR2 YFSETQ. In DNA, the CDR3 is TGCGCCAGCAGCCTCCCGGGACTTTCCACAGATACGCAGTATTTT. Its protein is CASSLPGLSTDTQYF.

The chain links TRBV11-3 to TRBJ2-3; 9 bases match TRBD1. Germline CDR1 SGHNT, CDR2 YENEEA. The junction had 13 bases not matched to a gene; V was cut back by 5 bases and J by 4 bases. This CDR3 has 17 amino acids. Written as DNA, the CDR3 is TGTGCCAGCAGCCATGGAGACGGGACAGGGAGTTCAGATACGCAGTATTTT. It encodes CASSHGDGTGSSDTQYF.

The genes are TRBV28 and TRBJ2-7; possible D gene TRBD1, 5 bases. From germline, CDR1 is MDHEN and CDR2 SYDVKM. The CDR3 has 12 amino acids. The germline V and J ends were trimmed by 3 bases and 9 bases, with 12 bases remaining between them. For the CDR3, the DNA is TGTGCCAGCAGTTTCCCCAGGGAAAGGCAGTACTTC. Amino acids: CASSFPRERQYF.

The CDR3 DNA reads as TGTGCCAGCAAGGCGGGGGGGCAAGAGACCCAGTACTTC. Amino acids: CASKAGGQETQYF. The gene calls are TRBV5-4 and TRBJ2-5, with TRBD2 identical over 9 bases. Per germline, CDR1 SGHNT and CDR2 YYREEE (reference sequence). J lost 2 bases, V lost 6 bases, and 2 bases had no gene match. This CDR3 contains 13 residues.

This clone appeared a few times. The chain is built from TRBV19 and TRBJ1-2; the match to TRBD1 covers 8 bases. The CDR3 consists of 16 residues. Germline CDR1 and CDR2: LNHDA and SQIVND (reference sequence). J was trimmed by 0 bases and V by 6 bases; bases with no gene match: 9. CDR3 protein: CASSQGQVWSNYGYTF. For the CDR3, the DNA is TGTGCCAGTAGCCAGGGACAGGTATGGTCTAACTATGGCTACACCTTC.

This chain uses TRBV19 with TRBJ2-7, with TRBD2 as a possible D gene (6 bases). The CDR3 spans 15 residues. The V and J ends lost 3 bases and 3 bases respectively, with 15 bases between them. The germline V gene has CDR1 LNHDA and CDR2 SQIVND (reference sequence). CDR3 nucleotides: TGTGCCAGTAGTATGTCGGGGGTCCGCCTCTACGAGCAGTACTTC. This encodes CASSMSGVRLYEQYF.

This clone has only a few counts. The CDR3 DNA is TGTGCCAGCAGAGAGGGACAGCTTAATGAAAAACTGTTTTTT. Encoded protein: CASREGQLNEKLFF. The chain couples TRBV28 to TRBJ1-4, with 7 bases that match TRBD1. V trimming: 6 bases; J trimming: 4 bases; junction bases outside the gene matches: 5. The CDR3 runs to 14 residues. The germline V gene has CDR1 MDHEN and CDR2 SYDVKM.

This clone was found a few times. This sequence joins TRBV6-6 and TRBJ2-1; TRBD2 matches 7 bases. Germline V lookup: CDR1 MNHNY, CDR2 SVGAGI (reference sequence). The CDR3 runs 15 residues. V lost 6 bases and J lost 4; bases outside the gene matches: 9. The CDR3 DNA is TGTGCCAGCAGGCCGGATAGCGGGCCTTACAATGAGCAGTTCTTC. The encoded protein is CASRPDSGPYNEQFF.

This clone turned up a few times. The DNA for the CDR3 is TGTGCCAGCAGCTCAACATCTGGGGGCGAAAATGAGCAGTTCTTC. Encoded protein: CASSSTSGGENEQFF. The chain uses TRBV11-2 and TRBJ2-1; D possibly corresponds to TRBD1 (6 bases). CDR1 is SGHAT, CDR2 FQNNGV, per germline. V shed 4 bases and J shed 7 bases, with 17 bases lying between them. The CDR3 has 15 amino acids.

The chain carries TRBV24-1 and TRBJ2-4, with 7 bases that match TRBD1. Losses at the gene ends were 3 bases for V and 1 base for J; bases not matched to a gene: 11. Looked up from germline, CDR1 is KGHDR and CDR2 is SFDVKD. This CDR3 spans 18 amino acids. CDR3 nucleotide sequence: TGTGCCACCAGTGATAGGGGGCCGCTCCTCCAGGCCAAAAACATTCAGTACTTC. Translating it yields CATSDRGPLLQAKNIQYF.

This clone turned up a few times. The rearrangement uses TRBV28 and TRBJ1-4; D perhaps matches TRBD1 (6 bases). The V and J ends lost 5 bases and 6 bases respectively, with 19 bases between them. The CDR3 runs to 16 residues. Germline V gene lookup returns CDR1 MDHEN and CDR2 SYDVKM. CDR3 nucleotide sequence: TGTGCCAGCAGTGTCGGACAGTCAGGAGGCGATGAAAAACTGTTTTTT. Amino acid sequence: CASSVGQSGGDEKLFF.

The chain carries TRBV12-3 or TRBV12-4 and TRBJ1-2; D not certain. This CDR3 region has 13 residues. V was trimmed by 8 bases and J by 3 bases, leaving 13 bases between them. The DNA for the CDR3 is TGTGCCAGCGACACAGCAAAGGACTATGGCTACACCTTC. Translation: CASDTAKDYGYTF.